Sequencing of this T cell receptor beta chain was carried out in a study of blood T cell repertoires in COVID-19 (dated by TCRdb to between 2020 and 2021). About the full investigation: Samples from collaborators originated in the United States, Italy and Spain and spanned both the acute and convalescent phases of COVID-19. Subjects who had been exposed to COVID-19, were actively infected with it, or had recovered from it provided the deeply sampled blood TCRbeta repertoires that made up the dataset. A freely available public database, intended as a resource for researchers studying the immune response to SARS-CoV-2, is where the repertoires were released. The material from the prospective study consisted of cDNA or gDNA derived from T cells, B-cell-depleted T cells, or PBMCs. Nearly every sample came with metadata listing a de-identified subject ID, COVID-19 status, age in years and sex. The samples were drawn from the first 160 participants of the ongoing ImmuneRACE study and from 1,254 subjects provided by 6 global collaborators. Where available, HLA class I and class II types were obtained from metadata supplied by the sample provider rather than from assay-based typing. Study-level results and caveats: The amount of clinical and demographic metadata varied by source and participant and was provided uncurated.

The immunoSEQ Assay, a bias-controlled multiplex PCR, was used to amplify TCRbeta CDR3 regions from genomic DNA. The authors processed their data as follows. The number of nucleated cells in each sample was estimated by amplification of reference gene primers within the assay. To quantify the absolute abundance of each unique TCRbeta CDR3 rearrangement, sequence reads were collapsed and filtered. For each sample, productive Simpson clonality was calculated as the square root of Simpson's diversity index over productive rearrangements. This is the immuneACCESS table as TCRdb keeps it, with only in-frame sequences that have V and J called. A part of the clones is gone; compared with another copy, unresolved V genes explain less than half, and the rest is unexplained. V and J calls plus clone size are reproduced from that table; the DNA served to infer D and trimming. This sample holds around 300,000 clones; 75% to 90% were observed only once. About 2.5% of the sample goes to the ten largest clones.

CDR1 and CDR2 were assigned from the germline V gene as SQVTM and ANQGSEA. V loses 3 bases of germline sequence and J loses 5 bases, and the interval between the two ends is 7 bases. From the cysteine through the phenylalanine, the CDR3 covers 11 amino acids. Kept here is only the CDR3 DNA, which spans 33 bases and is read in frame from base 1. Enrolling through a virtual design, the prospective study's participants ranged in age from roughly 18 to 95 years and lived across 20 to 30 United States geographic areas. In the prospective study, cohorts were assigned on the basis of participant-reported clinical history obtained from a screening survey and a study questionnaire. For ImmuneRACE Cohort 3, a participant was defined as recovered based on two consecutive negative NP/OP PCR tests, clearance by a healthcare professional, or resolution of symptoms. Mobile phlebotomists in the prospective study collected whole blood, serum and a nasopharyngeal or oropharyngeal swab from every participant. Participants in the prospective study had the option to provide additional blood draws and questionnaires over an approximately two-month period. Before DNA extraction, blood samples from the prospective study were shipped at room temperature or frozen.

With regard to this clone: Its recognized antigen is unknown. Per-base qualities were not stored, and no clone one base away is much larger.

The source is a woman aged 45-65 years who had recovered from COVID-19. The chain is assembled from TRBV29-1 and TRBJ2-5; a weak D assignment points to TRBD2 (5 bases agree). Sequencing was done on a sample of PBMCs or T cells enriched from blood (not recorded which). The DNA sequence is given as TGCAGCGTTGAGTCTAGCGAGACCCAGTACTTC. This yields the protein CSVESSETQYF.